One sample yielded the 29 T cell receptor beta chains listed below, sequenced in a study of cytomegalovirus exposure and HLA in healthy donors. Researchers ran the PCR with 60 Vbeta and 13 Jbeta primers. Profiled with immunoSEQ multiplex PCR; TCRdb holds only in-frame clones, not every one. The profile shows 35,000 to 50,000 clones, approximately 75% of them singletons. Input material: PBMCs. Source of these receptors: a man aged 25 to 45 in good health and CMV-seronegative.

By its share, this clone is medium-sized. This CDR3 is also generated by other DNA sequences in the sample. V and J are TRBV28 and TRBJ1-5; 7 bases are shared with TRBD1. The germline V gene has CDR1 MDHEN and CDR2 SYDVKM. With V trimmed by 5 bases and J by 4 bases, 8 bases remained unmatched. The CDR3 contains 15 residues. The CDR3 DNA reads as TGTGCCAGCAGTCTAGAGGGGGCGAGGAATCAGCCCCAGCATTTT. Translation gives CASSLEGARNQPQHF.

This chain links TRBV5-1 with TRBJ2-5; D remains unclear. V was trimmed by 2 bases and J by 5 bases, leaving 16 bases between them. Germline CDR1 and CDR2: SGHRS and YFSETQ. The CDR3 runs to 15 residues. The CDR3 DNA reads as TGCGCCAGCAGCTTCTCTAGTCAGCTTGGGGAGACCCAGTACTTC. Its protein product is CASSFSSQLGETQYF.

The chain has TRBV18 and TRBJ2-4; D gene unclear. The length of the CDR3 is 15 residues. V lost 3 bases and J lost 7, with 16 bases in between. Per germline, CDR1 KGHSH and CDR2 LQKENI. The CDR3 DNA sequence: TGTGCCAGCTCACCTCCCGACATCATTGGGAACATTCAGTACTTC. Its protein product is CASSPPDIIGNIQYF.

The V call is TRBV5-1, the J call TRBJ2-5; 7 bases align to TRBD1. This CDR3 contains 15 residues. The J segment lost 1 base and the V segment lost 5 bases, leaving 8 bases of the junction unmatched. Germline V lookup: CDR1 SGHRS, CDR2 YFSETQ. CDR3 coding DNA: TGCGCCAGCAGGCAAAGACAGGGAACCCAAGAGACCCAGTACTTC. Translation gives CASRQRQGTQETQYF.

The V gene is TRBV7-2, the J gene TRBJ2-7; 10 nucleotides align to TRBD2. Germline CDR1 SGHTA, CDR2 FQGNSA. J gave up 2 bases and V 5 bases, and 9 bases lay outside the gene matches. This CDR3 spans 16 amino acids. Here the CDR3 DNA reads TGTGCCAGCAGCCCAGCGGGAACTAGCGGGGCCTACGAGCAGTACTTC. Its translation: CASSPAGTSGAYEQYF. The entire variable domain, with the rest obtained from reference TRBV7-2 and TRBJ2-7, is as follows: GAGVSQSPSNKVTEKGKDVELRCDPISGHTALYWYRQSLGQGLEFLIYFQGNSAPDKSGLPSDRFSAERTGGSVSTLTIQRTQQEDSAVYLCASSPAGTSGAYEQYFGPGTRLTVT.

The chain links TRBV27 to TRBJ1-1; maybe TRBD1 (5 bases). The CDR3 has 17 residues. Germline loops: CDR1 MNHEY, CDR2 SMNVEV (reference sequence). The V end lost 0 bases, the J end lost 4 bases, and 18 bases lay between the germline ends. CDR3 DNA sequence: TGTGCCAGCAGTTTATCCGGATATCTCAGGGTGGGCACTGAAGCTTTCTTT. The encoded protein is CASSLSGYLRVGTEAFF.

The chain carries TRBV7-2 and TRBJ2-5; 9 bases are shared with TRBD2. The CDR3 has 14 residues. The V gene's germline CDR1 is SGHTA and CDR2 FQGNSA. Trimming at V came to 11 bases and at J to 5 bases, leaving 12 bases not matched to a gene. CDR3 in DNA: TGTGCCTTCGGTGGTAGCGGGAGCTCGGAGACCCAGTACTTC. This encodes CAFGGSGSSETQYF.

This clone showed up just once. The J gene is TRBJ2-7, the V gene TRBV7-8; D is ambiguous. CDR1 is SGHVS and CDR2 is FQNEAQ in the germline V gene. The CDR3 loop spans 14 amino acids. Trimming left V 1 base short and J 2 bases short, with 9 bases between. CDR3 protein: CASSLVAAPYEQYF. In nucleotides, the CDR3 is TGTGCCAGCAGCTTAGTGGCGGCCCCCTACGAGCAGTACTTC.

This sequence joins TRBV6-6 and TRBJ2-2, with 13 nucleotides matching TRBD2. Germline V gene sequence: CDR1 MNHNY, CDR2 SVGAGI (reference sequence). V shed 6 bases, J shed 3 bases, and the junction held 4 bases outside the gene matches. The CDR3 is 16 amino acids. The CDR3 loop is CASRGLAGEDTGELFF. As DNA, the CDR3 is TGTGCCAGCAGAGGACTAGCGGGAGAGGACACCGGGGAGCTGTTTTTT.

V gene TRBV7-2 combines with J gene TRBJ2-7; 7 bases are a match to TRBD1. Germline trimming cut 5 bases from V and 8 bases from J; bases unmatched to any gene: 6. CDR1 and CDR2 (germline): SGHTA, FQGNSA. This CDR3 has 12 residues. The CDR3 loop is CASSLQGTKQYF. The CDR3 nucleotides are TGTGCCAGCAGCCTACAGGGGACAAAGCAGTACTTC.

In this sample, this clone turned up a few times. The chain recombines TRBV20-1 with TRBJ1-6; no definite D call. Trimming removed 3 bases at V and 9 bases at J, with 6 bases between. CDR3 size: 11 residues. The germline V gene has CDR1 DFQATT and CDR2 SNEGSKA (reference sequence). The CDR3 protein is CSASPISPLHF. Written as DNA, the CDR3 is TGCAGTGCTAGCCCTATTTCACCCCTCCACTTT.

V and J are TRBV30 and TRBJ2-3; 12 nucleotides line up with TRBD2. Trimming took 4 bases from V and 11 from J; bases not matched to a gene: 7. The CDR3 loop spans 13 amino acids. From germline, CDR1 is GTSNPN and CDR2 SVGIG (reference sequence). This chain's CDR3 is CAWNALAGGEQYF. CDR3 bases: TGTGCCTGGAATGCCCTAGCGGGAGGGGAGCAGTATTTT.

The chain joins TRBV28 to TRBJ1-2, with unresolved D. Germline V CDR1 and CDR2: MDHEN, SYDVKM. Trimming removed 3 bases from V and 8 bases from J, with 10 bases in between. This CDR3 is 12 amino acids long. The CDR3 region has the DNA TGTGCCAGCAGTTTGTACCGCCGGGGCTACACCTTC. This codes for CASSLYRRGYTF.

This clone was seen a handful of times. The chain carries TRBV27 and TRBJ2-7; 9 bases are shared with TRBD2. V shed 1 base, J shed 4 bases, and the junction held 5 bases outside the gene matches. Germline values: CDR1 MNHEY, CDR2 SMNVEV (reference sequence). This CDR3 has 15 residues. The CDR3 loop is CASSLLAGEVYEQYF. CDR3 in DNA: TGTGCCAGCAGTTTATTAGCGGGAGAGGTTTACGAGCAGTACTTC.

V is TRBV10-1 and J is TRBJ2-3; the match to TRBD2 covers 10 bases. The germline gives CDR1 WNHNN, CDR2 SYGVQD (reference sequence). This CDR3 is 15 amino acids long. V lost 0 bases, J lost 9 bases, and 6 bases stayed unmatched. The CDR3 reads CASSESYSGGATQYF. CDR3 nucleotides: TGCGCCAGCAGTGAGTCGTACAGCGGGGGGGCGACGCAGTATTTT.

This clone was recorded a few times. The CDR3 spells CASSQDLLASGSDTQYF. CDR3 sequence (DNA): TGCGCCAGCAGCCAAGATCTTTTGGCTAGCGGGTCAGATACGCAGTATTTT. The chain employs TRBV4-3 and TRBJ2-3, with 8 bases lining up with TRBD2. This CDR3 comprises 17 residues. Unmatched junction bases numbered 9, after V lost 0 bases and J lost 4 bases. Looked up from germline, CDR1 is LGHNA and CDR2 is YSLEER.

This chain links TRBV9 with TRBJ2-1; 9 bases match TRBD2. Germline V gene lookup returns CDR1 SGDLS and CDR2 YYNGEE. After removal of 6 bases from V and 4 bases from J, the junction contained 11 bases not matched to a gene. The CDR3 runs to 16 residues. The CDR3 DNA is TGTGCCAGCACCAAGGGTAGCGGGAGCTTTTACAATGAGCAGTTCTTC. It codes for CASTKGSGSFYNEQFF.

The J gene is TRBJ1-2, the V gene TRBV4-2, with 9 bases aligning to TRBD1. CDR1 and CDR2 (germline): LGHNA, YNFKEQ. V lost 1 base and J lost 5; bases outside the gene matches: 8. The CDR3 sequence is 16 residues long. The CDR3 DNA sequence: TGTGCCAGCAGCCAAGGGGTTTCGGGACAGGGATATGGCTACACCTTC. Its protein product is CASSQGVSGQGYGYTF.

J is TRBJ2-2 and V is TRBV4-1; TRBD1 matches 9 bases. V lost 0 bases, J lost 5 bases, and 1 base stayed unmatched. Germline V gene data show CDR1 as MGHRA and CDR2 as YSYEKL. CDR3 length: 15 residues. CDR3 amino acids: CASSQEGTGTGELFF. The DNA of the CDR3 is TGCGCCAGCAGCCAAGAGGGGACAGGGACCGGGGAGCTGTTTTTT.

This clone was observed a few times. The chain employs TRBV10-1 and TRBJ2-3; D is perhaps TRBD2 (6 bases). Trimming cost V 5 bases and J 2 bases, with 17 bases left between them. CDR1 is WNHNN and CDR2 is SYGVQD in the germline V gene (reference sequence). The CDR3 runs to 16 residues. Written as DNA, the CDR3 is TGCGCCAGCAGTTCTTCCCGGAGGGGTATCACAGATACGCAGTATTTT. Its protein product is CASSSSRRGITDTQYF.

The chain carries TRBV28 and TRBJ2-7; 7 nucleotides align to TRBD1. V was pared by 4 bases and J by 3 bases, with 6 bases of the junction left unmatched. Germline loops: CDR1 MDHEN, CDR2 SYDVKM. The CDR3 runs to 14 residues. The CDR3 protein is CASSSRDSDYEQYF. CDR3 bases: TGTGCCAGCAGTTCACGGGACAGCGACTACGAGCAGTACTTC.

Only a few counts were recorded for this clone. The chain links TRBV5-1 to TRBJ2-1, with 12 bases aligning to TRBD2. Losses at the gene ends were 7 bases for V and 6 bases for J; bases not matched to a gene: 8. The CDR3 has 15 residues. Per the germline V gene, CDR1 is SGHRS and CDR2 is YFSETQ. CDR3 sequence: CASEATSGSGNEQFF. Here the CDR3 DNA reads TGCGCCAGCGAAGCGACTAGCGGGAGCGGCAATGAGCAGTTCTTC.

This clone was observed a few times. The chain has TRBV4-3 and TRBJ2-1, with 7 nucleotides matching TRBD2. This CDR3 has 16 residues. The germline CDR1 and CDR2 sequences are LGHNA and YSLEER. Unmatched junction bases numbered 10, after V lost 1 base and J lost 7 bases. The CDR3 loop reads CASSQVWRGSFNEQFF. CDR3 DNA sequence: TGCGCCAGCAGCCAAGTTTGGCGGGGGTCCTTTAATGAGCAGTTCTTC.

This clone was seen a handful of times. The rearrangement links TRBV29-1 to TRBJ1-2, with 11 bases fitting TRBD1. Germline CDR1 and CDR2: SQVTM and ANQGSEA. The CDR3 sequence is 13 residues long. V shed 6 bases and J 5 bases; nucleotides not matched to a gene: 5. CDR3 nucleotide sequence: TGCAGCGTGAGGAGGGACAGGGGGTATGGCTACACCTTC. Translated, it gives CSVRRDRGYGYTF.

The gene calls are TRBV28 and TRBJ2-7; 8 bases align to TRBD1. Germline V gene lookup returns CDR1 MDHEN and CDR2 SYDVKM. The CDR3 loop spans 13 amino acids. Losses at the gene ends were 6 bases for V and 1 base for J; bases not matched to a gene: 2. The CDR3 is CASRQGASYEQYF. CDR3 DNA sequence: TGTGCCAGCAGGCAGGGGGCATCCTACGAGCAGTACTTC.

This clone occurred once. The chain is built from TRBV28 and TRBJ2-3; 9 bases align to TRBD2. This CDR3 comprises 17 residues. Per the germline V gene, CDR1 is MDHEN and CDR2 is SYDVKM. V shed 5 bases and J 5 bases; nucleotides not matched to a gene: 14. The CDR3 DNA reads TGTGCCAGCAGTCGTAGCGGGAGTAGGGTGTTCGGAGATACGCAGTATTTT. Its protein product is CASSRSGSRVFGDTQYF.

There are a few counts of this clone. This chain links TRBV7-6 with TRBJ2-1; possibly TRBD1 for D (6 bases). The germline gives CDR1 SGHVS, CDR2 FNYEAQ. Between the trimmed V and J ends, which lost 5 bases and 8 bases, there was a span of 10 bases. This CDR3 region has 12 residues. In DNA, the CDR3 is TGTGCCAGCAGCCACAGGGCGGATGAGCAGTTCTTC. It codes for CASSHRADEQFF.

The chain recombines TRBV5-1 with TRBJ1-5; TRBD1 matches at 10 bases. CDR3 size: 14 residues. V gave up 9 bases and J gave up 6 bases; unmatched junction bases: 9. Germline V CDR1 and CDR2: SGHRS, YFSETQ. The CDR3 spells CATETGGISQPQHF. In nucleotides, the CDR3 is TGCGCCACCGAGACAGGGGGCATTAGTCAGCCCCAGCATTTT. Filled out from reference TRBV5-1 and TRBJ1-5, the complete variable domain reads KAGVTQTPRYLIKTRGQQVTLSCSPISGHRSVSWYQQTPGQGLQFLFEYFSETQRNKGNFPGRFSGRQFSNSRSEMNVSTLELGDSALYLCATETGGISQPQHFGDGTRLSIL.

This clone showed up just a few times. The chain couples TRBV14 to TRBJ2-1, with 10 positions matching TRBD2. The CDR3 sequence is 14 residues long. Germline CDR1 SGHDN, CDR2 FVKESK. V lost 5 bases, J lost 10 bases, and 8 bases stayed unmatched. CDR3: CASSYGTSEGEQFF. DNA for the CDR3: TGTGCCAGCAGCTACGGGACTAGCGAAGGCGAGCAGTTCTTC.